This entry describes one TCR beta chain. Clones were sequenced by immunoSEQ multiplex PCR, and TCRdb holds only the in-frame ones, with some missing. The sample lists 150,000 to 200,000 clones, 82% seen once, with about 5.5% in the top ten. The source of the sample is a study of blood T cell repertoires in COVID-19. Study information: PBMCs, B-cell-depleted T cells, or T cells provided the cDNA or gDNA that made up the material.

Participant age was about 18 to 89 years, and participants resided in roughly 24 US areas. Participants' own reports of clinical history determined their cohort assignment. Between the trimmed V and J ends, which lost 4 bases and 0 bases, there was a span of 16 bases. The V gene's germline CDR1 is LGHDT and CDR2 YNNKEL (reference sequence). The CDR3 extends over 17 amino acids. This chain uses TRBV3-1 (or the pseudogene TRBV3-2) with TRBJ2-4, with D perhaps matching TRBD1 (5 bases). This sequence was found in an older woman with acute COVID-19. The sequenced sample consisted of PBMCs or T cells enriched from blood (not recorded which). Written as DNA, the CDR3 is TGTGCCAGCAGCCCCAATGGGGCAGTTCTAGCCAAAAACATTCAGTACTTC. The encoded protein is CASSPNGAVLAKNIQYF.